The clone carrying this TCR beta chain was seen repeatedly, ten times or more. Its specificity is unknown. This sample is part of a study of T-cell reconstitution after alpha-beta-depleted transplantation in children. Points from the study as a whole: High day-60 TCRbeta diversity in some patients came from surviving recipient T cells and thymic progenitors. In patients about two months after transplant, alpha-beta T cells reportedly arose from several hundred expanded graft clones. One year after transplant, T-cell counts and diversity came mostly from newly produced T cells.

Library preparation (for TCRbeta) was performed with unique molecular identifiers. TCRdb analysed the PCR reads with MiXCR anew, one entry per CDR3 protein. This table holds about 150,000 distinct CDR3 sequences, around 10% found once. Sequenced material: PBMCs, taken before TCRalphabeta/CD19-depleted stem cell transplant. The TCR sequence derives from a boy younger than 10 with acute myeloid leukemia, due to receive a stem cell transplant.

CDR3 nucleotide sequence: TGCAGCGCGGTAGAGCCCACCGGGGAGCTGTTTTTT. Its protein product is CSAVEPTGELFF. The chain joins TRBV29-1 to TRBJ2-2; no clear D gene. V was shortened by 7 bases and J by 4 bases, with 10 bases between the two germline ends. The V gene's germline CDR1 is SQVTM and CDR2 ANQGSEA. The length of the CDR3 is 12 residues.